The next 23 T cell receptor beta chains were all read from a single sample in a study of T cell responses to AZD1222 COVID-19 vaccine. Profiled with immunoSEQ multiplex PCR; TCRdb holds only in-frame clones, not every one. This table holds under 150,000 clones, around 90% found once. The sequencing used peripheral blood, collected on day 0 of AZD1222 vaccination. These receptors came from an adult in good health.

The rearrangement links TRBV13 to TRBJ1-1; D is ambiguous. Per the germline V gene, CDR1 is PRHDT and CDR2 is FYEKMQ (reference sequence). V gave up 4 bases and J gave up 2 bases, with 8 bases separating them. This CDR3 comprises 13 residues. The CDR3 coding sequence is TGTGCCAGCAGCTCCGTTGGTAACACTGAAGCTTTCTTT. This gives the protein CASSSVGNTEAFF.

The rearrangement joins TRBV25-1 to TRBJ1-5; D unclear. The V end lost 6 bases, the J end lost 5 bases, and 14 bases lay between the germline ends. The CDR3 is 14 amino acids. Per germline, CDR1 MGHDK and CDR2 SYGVNS. CDR3 in DNA: TGTGCCAGCAGCCCCGGGGTCGCGGATCAGCCCCAGCATTTT. Protein: CASSPGVADQPQHF.

The chain carries TRBV28 and TRBJ2-1, with 11 positions matching TRBD1. The germline gives CDR1 MDHEN, CDR2 SYDVKM. The CDR3 has 15 residues. The ends lost 7 bases at V and 3 bases at J; junction bases unmatched: 5. The CDR3 DNA reads as TGTGCCAGCAATTTGGACAGGGGGCTCTACAATGAGCAGTTCTTC. Protein sequence: CASNLDRGLYNEQFF.

The chain links TRBV27 to TRBJ2-1; D gene unclear. This CDR3 contains 17 residues. V was trimmed by 0 bases and J by 0 bases, leaving 12 bases between them. Germline V gene sequence: CDR1 MNHEY, CDR2 SMNVEV (reference sequence). This chain's CDR3 is CASSLSPGGRSYNEQFF. DNA of the CDR3: TGTGCCAGCAGTTTATCGCCCGGTGGTCGCTCCTACAATGAGCAGTTCTTC.

The chain links TRBV3-1 (or the pseudogene TRBV3-2) to TRBJ1-1, with 7 bases matching TRBD1. The CDR3 is 13 residues long. Trimming cost V 6 bases and J 8 bases; bases outside gene matches: 9. Per the germline V gene, CDR1 is LGHDT and CDR2 is YNNKEL (reference sequence). The CDR3 here is CASSRDRVGEAFF. In DNA form, the CDR3 reads TGTGCCAGCAGTCGCGACAGGGTGGGGGAAGCTTTCTTT.

This rearrangement joins TRBV19 to TRBJ1-3; 8 bases fit TRBD1. Per germline, CDR1 LNHDA and CDR2 SQIVND (reference sequence). CDR3 length: 17 amino acids. V shed 7 bases and J 0 bases; nucleotides not matched to a gene: 11. The CDR3: CASTEGWTGSSGNTIYF. The CDR3 DNA sequence: TGTGCCAGTACCGAGGGTTGGACAGGGAGCTCTGGAAACACCATATATTTT.

The rearrangement joins TRBV10-3 to TRBJ1-5; D perhaps matches TRBD1 (6 bases). The CDR3 contains 14 residues. Germline V gene lookup returns CDR1 ENHRY and CDR2 SYGVKD. The V end lost 5 bases, the J end lost 1 base, and 9 bases lay between the germline ends. CDR3 in amino acids: CAISYRESNQPQHF. In DNA, the CDR3 is TGTGCCATCAGTTACAGGGAGAGCAATCAGCCCCAGCATTTT.

The chain combines TRBV19 with TRBJ2-5; 14 positions agree with TRBD2. From germline, CDR1 is LNHDA and CDR2 SQIVND (reference sequence). The CDR3 extends over 17 amino acids. The J segment lost 0 bases and the V segment lost 5 bases, leaving 5 bases of the junction unmatched. Here the CDR3 DNA reads TGTGCCAGTAGTCCGGGGACTAGCGGGAGATACCAAGAGACCCAGTACTTC. Its protein product is CASSPGTSGRYQETQYF.

This chain links TRBV5-1 with TRBJ2-5; perhaps TRBD1 as D (6 bases). V dropped 4 bases and J dropped 2 bases, with 9 bases sitting between them. CDR3 size: 13 residues. Germline V gene lookup returns CDR1 SGHRS and CDR2 YFSETQ. The CDR3, as DNA: TGCGCCAGCAGCCCAGGGGCACAAGAGACCCAGTACTTC. This gives the protein CASSPGAQETQYF. The full variable domain, completed using reference TRBV5-1 and TRBJ2-5, is KAGVTQTPRYLIKTRGQQVTLSCSPISGHRSVSWYQQTPGQGLQFLFEYFSETQRNKGNFPGRFSGRQFSNSRSEMNVSTLELGDSALYLCASSPGAQETQYFGPGTRLLVL.

The chain is built from TRBV5-6 and TRBJ1-6; a weak D match, TRBD1 (6 bases). The CDR3 has 15 amino acids. Germline CDR1 reads SGHDT; CDR2 reads YYEEEE. The germline V and J ends were trimmed by 0 bases and 7 bases, with 11 bases remaining between them. DNA of the CDR3: TGTGCCAGCAGCTTGGCTACAGGGTTAAATTCACCCCTCCACTTT. Its translation is CASSLATGLNSPLHF.

The chain uses TRBV2 and TRBJ1-2; D remains unclear. Germline CDR1 is SNHLY and CDR2 is FYNNEI. Trimming removed 9 bases from V and 0 bases from J, with 17 bases in between. The CDR3 is 15 amino acids. CDR3 residues: CASSRPTLANYGYTF. The CDR3 nucleotides read TGTGCCAGTTCCCGTCCGACCCTAGCTAACTATGGCTACACCTTC.

This chain links TRBV6-5 with TRBJ1-2; possible D gene TRBD1, 6 bases. Germline V gene data show CDR1 as MNHEY and CDR2 as SVGAGI. The V end lost 5 bases, the J end lost 5 bases, and 18 bases lay between the germline ends. The CDR3 has 15 residues. The CDR3 loop reads CASSPDWGGIYGYTF. The CDR3 DNA is TGTGCCAGCAGTCCAGACTGGGGGGGCATTTATGGCTACACCTTC.

The chain uses TRBV28 and TRBJ1-1; TRBD1 might be the D (6 bases). CDR3 length: 15 amino acids. Germline lookup yields CDR1 MDHEN and CDR2 SYDVKM. The ends were cut back, 4 bases at V and 2 bases at J, with 14 bases in the middle. The CDR3 region has the DNA TGTGCCAGCAGTTCTACGCAGGGGAAAAACACTGAAGCTTTCTTT. Translation: CASSSTQGKNTEAFF.

The chain's CDR3 is CASSVLTSGSRDEQFF. The CDR3 DNA sequence: TGTGCCAGCAGCGTCTTAACTAGCGGGAGTCGAGATGAGCAGTTCTTC. The rearrangement joins TRBV9 to TRBJ2-1; 11 nucleotides line up with TRBD2. CDR3 size: 16 residues. Germline-derived CDR1 and CDR2 are SGDLS and YYNGEE. V gave up 2 bases and J gave up 8 bases; unmatched junction bases: 9. The whole variable domain, filled in from reference TRBV9 and TRBJ2-1, reads DSGVTQTPKHLITATGQRVTLRCSPRSGDLSVYWYQQSLDQGLQFLIQYYNGEERAKGNILERFSAQQFPDLHSELNLSSLELGDSALYFCASSVLTSGSRDEQFFGPGTRLTVL.

The CDR3 is CASSLGYGGHNEQFF. CDR3 sequence (DNA): TGTGCCAGCAGCTTAGGATACGGGGGGCACAATGAGCAGTTCTTC. The chain joins TRBV11-3 to TRBJ2-1; D possibly corresponds to TRBD2 (7 bases). V gave up 1 base and J gave up 5 bases, with 12 bases separating them. The CDR3 runs 15 residues. Germline V gene data show CDR1 as SGHNT and CDR2 as YENEEA.

The chain combines TRBV7-2 with TRBJ1-5; D is unresolved. CDR1 is SGHTA and CDR2 is FQGNSA in the germline V gene. Trimming took 1 base from V and 0 from J, leaving 13 bases between them. This CDR3 region has 17 residues. The CDR3 protein is CASSLEGEPNSNQPQHF. CDR3 sequence (DNA): TGTGCCAGCAGCTTAGAAGGAGAGCCAAATAGCAATCAGCCCCAGCATTTT.

This chain links TRBV27 with TRBJ1-6, with D uncertain. V was cut by 1 base and J by 10 bases, with 17 bases left in between. The germline V gene encodes CDR1 MNHEY and CDR2 SMNVEV (reference sequence). The CDR3 sequence is 16 residues long. CDR3 region: CASSLYPSGVGSPLHF. Written as DNA, the CDR3 is TGTGCCAGCAGTTTATACCCCAGCGGGGTAGGATCACCCCTCCACTTT.

This clone was detected only once. The chain combines TRBV13 with TRBJ2-7; 8 nucleotides align to TRBD1. Germline V gene lookup returns CDR1 PRHDT and CDR2 FYEKMQ (reference sequence). After removal of 5 bases from V and 5 bases from J, the junction contained 11 bases not matched to a gene. CDR3 length: 15 amino acids. CDR3 in amino acids: CASSPPDRVRNEQYF. Here the CDR3 DNA reads TGTGCCAGCAGCCCGCCGGACAGGGTAAGGAACGAGCAGTACTTC.

The rearrangement uses TRBV3-1 (or the pseudogene TRBV3-2) and TRBJ2-7; possible D gene TRBD2, 5 bases. The V end lost 3 bases, the J end lost 4 bases, and 22 bases lay between the germline ends. The CDR3 runs to 17 residues. Germline V gene sequence: CDR1 LGHDT, CDR2 YNNKEL (reference sequence). In nucleotides, the CDR3 is TGTGCCAGCAGCCACCCAGTTTTTATGAGGGAAGGGTACGAGCAGTACTTC. This encodes CASSHPVFMREGYEQYF.

The rearrangement joins TRBV9 to TRBJ1-6, with a possible D match to TRBD1 (5 bases). The germline V and J ends were trimmed by 3 bases and 1 base, with 17 bases remaining between them. The germline CDR1 and CDR2 sequences are SGDLS and YYNGEE. The CDR3 extends over 18 amino acids. The CDR3 DNA follows: TGTGCCAGCAGCGAAAAACCAGGGAGTGGGTCCTATAATTCACCCCTCCACTTT. Its protein product is CASSEKPGSGSYNSPLHF.

V is TRBV5-1 and J is TRBJ1-1, with a possible D match to TRBD1 (5 bases). Germline V CDR1 and CDR2: SGHRS, YFSETQ. This CDR3 comprises 19 residues. V lost 1 base, J lost 3 bases, and 25 bases lay in between. The CDR3 nucleotides read TGCGCCAGCAGCTTGACAGGTCCCAGAACCCCGAAACGGGACACTGAAGCTTTCTTT. Translated: CASSLTGPRTPKRDTEAFF.

This chain uses TRBV28 with TRBJ2-7; TRBD2 might be the D (5 bases). CDR3 length equals 14 residues. Per the germline V gene, CDR1 is MDHEN and CDR2 is SYDVKM. The germline V and J ends were trimmed by 2 bases and 7 bases, with 15 bases remaining between them. CDR3 DNA: TGTGCCAGCAGTTTACGGCCGGCATCGGGGGAGCAGTACTTC. Protein sequence: CASSLRPASGEQYF. The full variable domain, in which reference TRBV28 and TRBJ2-7 provide the parts outside the CDR3, is DVKVTQSSRYLVKRTGEKVFLECVQDMDHENMFWYRQDPGLGLRLIYFSYDVKMKEKGDIPEGYSVSREKKERFSLILESASTNQTSMYLCASSLRPASGEQYFGPGTRLTVT.

Here the CDR3 reads CSVEPSGTQETQYF. The CDR3 nucleotides are TGCAGCGTTGAACCTAGCGGTACTCAAGAGACCCAGTACTTC. The chain couples TRBV29-1 to TRBJ2-5; 7 bases map to TRBD2. With 2 bases clipped from V and 2 bases from J, the junction kept 5 bases outside the gene matches. From germline, CDR1 is SQVTM and CDR2 ANQGSEA. The CDR3 sequence is 14 residues long.